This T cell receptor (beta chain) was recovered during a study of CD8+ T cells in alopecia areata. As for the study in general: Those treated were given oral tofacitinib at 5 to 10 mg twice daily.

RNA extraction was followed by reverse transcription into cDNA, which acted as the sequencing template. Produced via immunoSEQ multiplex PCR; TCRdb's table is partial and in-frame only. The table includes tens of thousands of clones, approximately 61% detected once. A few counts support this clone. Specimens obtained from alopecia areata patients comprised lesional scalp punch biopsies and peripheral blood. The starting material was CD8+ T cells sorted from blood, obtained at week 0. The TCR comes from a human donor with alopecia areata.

The CDR3: CASSPKVIDEQYF. The CDR3 DNA reads TGTGCCAGCAGTCCCAAGGTTATCGACGAGCAGTACTTC. This chain connects TRBV6-5 to TRBJ2-7; no firm D call. V lost 5 bases, J lost 5 bases, and 13 bases lay in between. The CDR3 consists of 13 residues. Germline V lookup: CDR1 MNHEY, CDR2 SVGAGI.